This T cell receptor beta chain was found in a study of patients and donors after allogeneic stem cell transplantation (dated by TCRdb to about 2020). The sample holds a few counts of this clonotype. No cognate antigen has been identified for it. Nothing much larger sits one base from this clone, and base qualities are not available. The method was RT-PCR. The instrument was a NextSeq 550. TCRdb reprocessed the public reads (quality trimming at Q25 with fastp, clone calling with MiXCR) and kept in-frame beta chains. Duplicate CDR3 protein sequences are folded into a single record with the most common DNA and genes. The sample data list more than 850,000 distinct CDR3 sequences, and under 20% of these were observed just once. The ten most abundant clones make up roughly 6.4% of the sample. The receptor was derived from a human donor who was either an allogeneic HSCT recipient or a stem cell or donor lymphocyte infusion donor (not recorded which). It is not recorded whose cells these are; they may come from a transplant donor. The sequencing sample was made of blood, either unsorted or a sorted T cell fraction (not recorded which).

CDR3 region: CASRGPGRLNTEAFF. The DNA sequence is given as TGCGCCAGCAGGGGTCCGGGGAGATTGAACACTGAAGCTTTCTTT. The chain is assembled from TRBV5-1 and TRBJ1-1, with the identity of the D gene unclear. The trim is 5 bases for V and 0 bases for J, with a gap of 14 bases between the germline ends. Based on the germline V gene, the CDR1 and CDR2 sequences are SGHRS and YFSETQ. From cysteine to phenylalanine, the CDR3 is 15 amino acids long. CDR3 DNA is the only sequence kept; it has 45 bases, read in frame from the first base. Supplemented by the reference TRBV5-1 and TRBJ1-1 proteins around the CDR3, the complete variable domain is KAGVTQTPRYLIKTRGQQVTLSCSPISGHRSVSWYQQTPGQGLQFLFEYFSETQRNKGNFPGRFSGRQFSNSRSEMNVSTLELGDSALYLCASRGPGRLNTEAFFGQGTRLTVV.